This T cell receptor (beta chain) stems from a study of tumor-infiltrating lymphocytes in primary liver carcinoma. Looking at the study overall: Each of the growths was stage T1-T3 N0M0, extending about 4.2 to 11 cm across. Study-wide results and caveats: Samples were bulk unsorted, so CD4+ and CD8+ repertoires were not compared. A significantly higher top-250-clone fraction was found in tumors than in blood (p = 0.039).

The table lists this clonotype with a few counts. Its antigen is still unknown. Extraction also yielded germline DNA, while blood RNA was obtained from unsorted whole blood. TCR beta cDNA was reverse-transcribed from roughly 0.45 ug of total RNA. The reaction used a constant-region primer and ProtoScript II reverse transcriptase. Slightly modified ARM-PCR with three nested multiplex PCR rounds yielded TCR beta libraries. It was with TRBV1-TRBV30 forward primers and a C-beta reverse primer that the first two PCR rounds were run, at about 10 cycles each. TCRdb passed the multiplex PCR reads through MiXCR, listing each CDR3 protein once. The top ten hold approximately 70% of the sample, which has more than 150,000 distinct CDR3 sequences, about 60% seen once. The CDR3 spans 12 residues. Trimming took off 5 bases at V and 9 bases at J, with 11 bases between the two ends. In germline, CDR1 is SGHVS, CDR2 FQNEAQ.

This TCR was sampled from a man aged 40-50 years with primary liver carcinoma and hepatitis B virus infection. The rearrangement uses TRBV7-8 and TRBJ2-1; D unclear. Sequenced input: peripheral blood. Here the CDR3 DNA reads TGTGCCAGCAGCCTCCTCCGCGGTGAGCAGTTCTTC. This encodes CASSLLRGEQFF.